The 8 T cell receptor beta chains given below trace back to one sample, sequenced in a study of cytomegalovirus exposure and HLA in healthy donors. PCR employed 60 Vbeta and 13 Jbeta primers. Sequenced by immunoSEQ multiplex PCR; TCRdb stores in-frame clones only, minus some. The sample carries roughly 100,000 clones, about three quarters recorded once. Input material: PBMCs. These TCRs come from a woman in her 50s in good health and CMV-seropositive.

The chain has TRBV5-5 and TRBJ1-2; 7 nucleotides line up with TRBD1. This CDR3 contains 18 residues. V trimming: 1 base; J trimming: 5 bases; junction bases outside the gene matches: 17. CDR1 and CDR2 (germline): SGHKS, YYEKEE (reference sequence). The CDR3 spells CASSLSPLDPTGAYGYTF. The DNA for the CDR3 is TGTGCCAGCAGCTTGAGTCCGCTCGACCCAACAGGGGCTTATGGCTACACCTTC.

The CDR3: CAWRNYRLLGIYGYTF. CDR3 DNA sequence: TGTGCCTGGAGAAACTACAGACTTCTCGGGATCTATGGCTACACCTTC. V and J are TRBV30 and TRBJ1-2; D not certain. The V gene lost 3 bases and the J gene lost 4 bases, with 21 bases spanning the gap. The CDR3 consists of 16 residues. Germline-derived CDR1 and CDR2 are GTSNPN and SVGIG (reference sequence).

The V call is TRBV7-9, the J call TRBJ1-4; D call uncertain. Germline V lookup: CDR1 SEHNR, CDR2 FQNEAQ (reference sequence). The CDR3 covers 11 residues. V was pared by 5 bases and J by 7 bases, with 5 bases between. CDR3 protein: CASSPVEKLFF. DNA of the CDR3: TGTGCCAGCAGCCCTGTTGAAAAACTGTTTTTT.

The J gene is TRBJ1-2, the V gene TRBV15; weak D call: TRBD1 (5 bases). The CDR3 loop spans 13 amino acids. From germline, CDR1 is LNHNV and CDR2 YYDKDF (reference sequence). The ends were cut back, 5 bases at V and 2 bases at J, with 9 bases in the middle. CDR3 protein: CATSDQGNYGYTF. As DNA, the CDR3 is TGTGCCACCAGCGATCAGGGAAACTATGGCTACACCTTC.

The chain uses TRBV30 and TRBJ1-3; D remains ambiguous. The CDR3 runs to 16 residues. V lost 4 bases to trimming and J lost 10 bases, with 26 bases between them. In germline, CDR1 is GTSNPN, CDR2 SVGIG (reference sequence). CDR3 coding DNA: TGTGCCTGGAACGTAAATTTAGCCCCTCTGGAAAGGACCATATATTTT. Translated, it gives CAWNVNLAPLERTIYF. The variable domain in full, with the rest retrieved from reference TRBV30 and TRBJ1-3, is SQTIHQWPATLVQPVGSPLSLECTVEGTSNPNLYWYRQAAGRGLQLLFYSVGIGQISSEVPQNLSASRPQDRQFILSSKKLLLSDSGFYLCAWNVNLAPLERTIYFGEGSWLTVV.

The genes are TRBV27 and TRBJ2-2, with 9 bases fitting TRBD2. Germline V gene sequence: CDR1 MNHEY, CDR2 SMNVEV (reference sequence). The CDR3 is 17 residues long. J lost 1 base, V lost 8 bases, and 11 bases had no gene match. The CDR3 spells CASGIAGAFLNTGELFF. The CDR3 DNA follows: TGTGCCAGCGGGATAGCGGGGGCTTTCTTGAACACCGGGGAGCTGTTTTTT.

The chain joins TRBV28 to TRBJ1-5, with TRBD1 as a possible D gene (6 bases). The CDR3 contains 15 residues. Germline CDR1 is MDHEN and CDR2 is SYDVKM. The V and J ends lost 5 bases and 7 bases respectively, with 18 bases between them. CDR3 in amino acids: CASSVRTVHPQPQHF. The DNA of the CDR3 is TGTGCCAGCAGTGTCAGGACAGTTCATCCCCAGCCCCAGCATTTT.

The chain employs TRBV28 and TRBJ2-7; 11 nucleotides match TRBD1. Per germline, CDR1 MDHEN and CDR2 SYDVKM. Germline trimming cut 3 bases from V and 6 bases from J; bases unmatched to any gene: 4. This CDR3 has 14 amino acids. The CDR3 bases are TGTGCCAGCAGTTTTGTGGACAGGGGGCTCGAGCAGTACTTC. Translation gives CASSFVDRGLEQYF.